A single sample is the source of the 18 T cell receptor beta chains below, sequenced in a study of blood T cells in healthy people across ages. The use of a sample-barcoded 5' primer and a J-beta primer mix characterized a second PCR of about 7 to 12 cycles. In TCRdb, the 5' RACE reads were re-called with MiXCR into one record per CDR3 protein. The sample gives 1.4 million or so distinct CDR3 sequences, approximately 39% of which show up once; over 3.5% is in the top ten. Sequencing was carried out using blood. These TCRs come from a woman younger than 35 in good health.

V usage is TRBV5-6 and J usage is TRBJ2-1; D not certain. The germline V and J ends were trimmed by 4 bases and 0 bases, with 11 bases remaining between them. The CDR3 sequence is 15 residues long. Looked up from germline, CDR1 is SGHDT and CDR2 is YYEEEE. The CDR3 nucleotides read TGTGCCAGCAGCAGATGGCCGAGCTCCTACAATGAGCAGTTCTTC. This translates into CASSRWPSSYNEQFF.

The rearrangement uses TRBV27 and TRBJ2-7; 7 positions agree with TRBD2. The CDR3 has 16 amino acids. CDR1 and CDR2 from the germline V gene are MNHEY and SMNVEV (reference sequence). V trimming: 5 bases; J trimming: 3 bases; junction bases outside the gene matches: 13. CDR3 sequence: CASSPSRTSKGYEQYF. The CDR3 region has the DNA TGTGCCAGCAGTCCATCTAGGACTAGTAAGGGCTACGAGCAGTACTTC.

This chain uses TRBV7-2 with TRBJ2-5; 10 bases fit TRBD1. The CDR3 sequence is 15 residues long. Germline V gives CDR1 SGHTA, CDR2 FQGNSA. Trimming removed 5 bases from V and 11 bases from J; junction bases left unmatched: 14. CDR3 sequence (DNA): TGTGCCAGCAGCGGGGACAGGGGTTCCTACAATGAGCAGTACTTC. Translated: CASSGDRGSYNEQYF.

This clonotype was seen a handful of times. The rearrangement uses TRBV20-1 and TRBJ2-7; 13 bases agree with TRBD2. V was pared by 6 bases and J by 3 bases, with 5 bases of the junction left unmatched. Germline CDR1 and CDR2: DFQATT and SNEGSKA (reference sequence). CDR3 length equals 14 residues. CDR3 in amino acids: CSARLAGGVYEQYF. CDR3 DNA sequence: TGCAGTGCCCGACTAGCGGGGGGAGTCTACGAGCAGTACTTC.

This clonotype appeared a few times. The CDR3 DNA is TGTGCCAGCAGTGAACGGGGGTTGGGGGATACGCAGTATTTT. Encoded protein: CASSERGLGDTQYF. The chain has TRBV2 and TRBJ2-3; possible D gene TRBD2, 6 bases. The length of the CDR3 is 14 residues. The V end lost 2 bases, the J end lost 6 bases, and 12 bases lay between the germline ends. Germline V gives CDR1 SNHLY, CDR2 FYNNEI.

This chain uses TRBV7-9 with TRBJ2-1; 11 positions agree with TRBD2. The J call is uncertain, as TRBJ2-7 better fits the DNA end. CDR1 is SEHNR and CDR2 is FQNEAQ in the germline V gene (reference sequence). The CDR3 totals 17 residues. CDR3 coding DNA: TGTGCCAGCAGCTTTCCTAGCGGGGGGAGCTCCTACAATGAGCAGTACTTC. Residues: CASSFPSGGSSYNEQYF.

The chain couples TRBV7-8 to TRBJ1-5; possible D gene TRBD1, 5 bases. Germline values: CDR1 SGHVS, CDR2 FQNEAQ. The V end lost 0 bases, the J end lost 4 bases, and 16 bases lay between the germline ends. This CDR3 spans 17 amino acids. The CDR3 spells CASSLATLQVINQPQHF. The CDR3 nucleotides read TGTGCCAGCAGCTTAGCTACTCTACAGGTGATTAATCAGCCCCAGCATTTT. The full variable domain, in which reference TRBV7-8 and TRBJ1-5 provide the parts outside the CDR3, is GAGVSQSPRYKVAKRGQDVALRCDPISGHVSLFWYQQALGQGPEFLTYFQNEAQLDKSGLPSDRFFAERPEGSVSTLKIQRTQQEDSAVYLCASSLATLQVINQPQHFGDGTRLSIL.

Concerning this clonotype itself: An end of the junction differs from the germline gene, which may be a read error. J is TRBJ1-2 and V is TRBV27; D remains unclear. Germline V gene lookup returns CDR1 MNHEY and CDR2 SMNVEV (reference sequence). The CDR3 has 15 amino acids. CDR3 amino acids: CANSLLAGRNYGYTF. The CDR3 DNA sequence: TGTGCCAACAGTTTATTGGCCGGACGTAACTATGGCTACACCTTC.

Only a few counts were recorded for this clonotype. The rearrangement links TRBV7-9 to TRBJ2-4; 8 bases align to TRBD1. Germline CDR1 and CDR2: SEHNR and FQNEAQ (reference sequence). This CDR3 comprises 16 residues. The J segment lost 2 bases and the V segment lost 4 bases, leaving 7 bases of the junction unmatched. CDR3 bases: TGTGCCAGCAGCTATGGACAGGGAGGTCCCAAAAACATTCAGTACTTC. This sequence encodes CASSYGQGGPKNIQYF.

The chain links TRBV11-2 to TRBJ2-3, with 10 bases aligning to TRBD1. V lost 0 bases and J lost 4; bases outside the gene matches: 4. There are 16 residues in the CDR3. CDR1 and CDR2 from the germline V gene are SGHAT and FQNNGV. CDR3 sequence: CASSLEPGTGADTQYF. DNA for the CDR3: TGTGCCAGCAGCTTAGAACCCGGGACAGGGGCAGATACGCAGTATTTT.

V is TRBV4-1 and J is TRBJ2-7, with 7 bases matching TRBD1. Trimming took 0 bases from V and 6 from J; bases not matched to a gene: 8. The CDR3 covers 15 residues. Germline assignment: CDR1 MGHRA and CDR2 YSYEKL. This CDR3 reads CASSQEAATGFEQYF. DNA of the CDR3: TGCGCCAGCAGCCAAGAGGCAGCGACAGGGTTCGAGCAGTACTTC.

V and J are TRBV12-3 or TRBV12-4 and TRBJ1-2; 9 bases are shared with TRBD1. The J segment lost 4 bases and the V segment lost 7 bases, leaving 4 bases of the junction unmatched. The CDR3 spans 13 residues. The DNA for the CDR3 is TGTGCCAGCACCGTGGGACAGGGCTATGGCTACACCTTC. It translates to CASTVGQGYGYTF.

The chain has TRBV7-3 and TRBJ2-1; 12 bases are shared with TRBD2. Trimming cost V 1 base and J 3 bases; bases outside gene matches: 7. CDR3 size: 18 residues. Germline lookup yields CDR1 SGHTA and CDR2 FQGTGA. The CDR3 nucleotides read TGTGCCAGCAGCTTAATGCCGGGACTAGCGGGCCTCTACAATGAGCAGTTCTTC. Translating it yields CASSLMPGLAGLYNEQFF.

This clonotype has just a few counts. The chain is built from TRBV6-5 and TRBJ2-1, with D unresolved. CDR1 is MNHEY and CDR2 is SVGAGI in the germline V gene. The length of the CDR3 is 15 residues. Trimming pared 2 bases from V and 4 bases from J, leaving 12 bases between. CDR3 residues: CASSYKATVYNEQFF. The CDR3 DNA sequence: TGTGCCAGCAGTTACAAGGCAACCGTTTACAATGAGCAGTTCTTC.

The CDR3 DNA follows: TGTGCCAGTAGTATAATGAGTTCGGAGAGTTGGTTCTTC. This codes for CASSIMSSESWFF. The chain employs TRBV19 and TRBJ2-1; D remains ambiguous. Trimming shortened V by 2 bases and J by 15 bases, and 17 bases separated the two germline ends. The CDR3 contains 13 residues. Looked up from germline, CDR1 is LNHDA and CDR2 is SQIVND (reference sequence).

This clonotype was counted at least ten times. A much larger clone is a single base away; this may be a read error. This sequence joins TRBV6-5 and TRBJ2-3; maybe TRBD1 (6 bases). Germline lookup yields CDR1 MNHEY and CDR2 SVGAGI. Trimming left V 5 bases short and J 2 bases short, with 11 bases between. CDR3 length equals 14 residues. CDR3 coding DNA: TGTGCCAGCAGTGCGGACAGCCTCACAGATACGCAGTATTTT. This codes for CASSADSLTDTQYF.

This clonotype was picked up many times. The rearrangement joins TRBV6-2 or TRBV6-3 to TRBJ2-5; 10 bases are shared with TRBD2. The germline CDR1 and CDR2 sequences are MNHEY and SVGEGT. The CDR3 totals 16 residues. Trimming removed 3 bases from V and 2 bases from J; junction bases left unmatched: 6. The CDR3 nucleotides read TGTGCCAGCAGTTATAGGAGGACTAGCGGTCAAGAGACCCAGTACTTC. Translated, it gives CASSYRRTSGQETQYF.

The rearrangement uses TRBV20-1 and TRBJ2-4, with 7 bases lining up with TRBD2. The J call may not be correct, given that the DNA end is closer to TRBJ2-7. The CDR3 is made up of 16 amino acids. Germline V CDR1 and CDR2: DFQATT, SNEGSKA (reference sequence). The CDR3 loop reads CSAREYRLAASYEQYF. CDR3 sequence (DNA): TGCAGTGCTAGAGAGTATCGGCTAGCGGCCTCCTACGAGCAGTACTTC.